This is a list of T cell receptor beta chains from one sample in a study of beta chain features in type 1 diabetes. Measured with immunoSEQ multiplex PCR; TCRdb has only the in-frame clones, and not every one. The repertoire holds around 140,000 clones, with 9% to 10% as singletons. Sequenced: central memory CD4+ T cells from blood. Receptors were obtained from a woman in her thirties or forties in good health. Each CDR3 is given with its conserved first and last residue. Each record gives: V gene, CDR3 protein.

TRBV29-1 CSVGVGLAGSETQYF
TRBV5-1 CASSRDSFLNSPLHF
TRBV5-1 CASSILGQGINEQFF
TRBV29-1 CSAAVGAGSGNTIYF
TRBV4-3 CASSPRTGGGQDEQFF
TRBV7-2 CASSSVQAGDQETQYF
TRBV28 CASSLKGPNSPLHF
TRBV2 CASTQGVGNEQFF
TRBV27 CASSPDPLDRPNQPQHF
TRBV13 CASSFAALTALPNTEAFF
TRBV27 CASSSAGGGNNEQFF
TRBV19 CASSIEGQLYNEQFF
TRBV6-6 CASGSYYEQYF
TRBV29-1 CSVQGTGVYEQYF
TRBV19 CASLSGQGAQPQHF
TRBV18 CASSPFDSAHTEAFF
TRBV2 CASIAGGSGDTQYF
TRBV10-3 CAIRGTSGGSDEQFF
TRBV9 CASSGRGGGDSPLHF
TRBV21-1 CASSKLQTRDRPNYGYTF
TRBV27 CASSRSGGATETQYF
TRBV29-1 CSVVGGRGPNYGYTF
TRBV7-2 CASSPQWRDQYF
TRBV14 CASSTGTNTEAFF
TRBV5-5 CASSLETGRDTEAFF
TRBV6-1 CASADRDRLYEQYF
TRBV9 CASSARGFPGDEQYF
TRBV5-4 CASSLGGQNQPQHF
TRBV2 CATDRGPMNTEAFF
TRBV2 CASSRRASGTYEQYF
TRBV2 CASYGDTQYF
TRBV7-2 CASSPQYNEQFF
TRBV18 CASSPGGWGQFDEQFF
TRBV19 CASNPSGLPRELFF
TRBV27 CATQTAPYSGYTF
TRBV7-2 CASSLVSPGQGPISYGYTF
TRBV20-1 CSASITYEQYF
TRBV28 CASSLGLAGNSYEQYF
TRBV5-1 CASSLDSSGNQPQHF
TRBV13 CASLRVRNTEAFF
TRBV5-4 CASSLGQRATGELFF
TRBV12-5 CASGLVRGGMNTEAFF
TRBV7-9 CASSSTRGARETQYF
TRBV5-1 CASSPQGSGNTIYF
TRBV6-5 CASSIRHGDYGYTF
TRBV4-2 CASYIYNEQFF
TRBV19 CASTPLGGTEAFF
TRBV10-3 CAINGAGLKADTQYF
TRBV7-9 CASIPPGGGGTGELFF
TRBV5-1 CASSLGSGGTTDTQYF
TRBV4-3 CASSRGSAGGNTEAFF
TRBV6-6 CASNPQRKGEQFF
TRBV5-4 CASSSGLAGGLF
TRBV7-6 CASSLGGLRGTNSYEQYF
TRBV18 CASSEKAGTGVNNYGYTF
TRBV19 CASSTKAAGAEQYF
TRBV5-1 CASSLPGGILTGYTF